This T cell receptor (beta chain) was captured by sequencing in a study of Ad26.COV2.S vaccination and SARS-CoV-2 variants (dated by TCRdb to about 2021). With regard to the full study: The specificity and breadth of SARS-CoV-2-reactive T cell receptors after Ad26.COV2.S vaccination were assessed by TCRbeta repertoire sequencing. The TCR-sequenced set comprised about 32 samples: around 20 Ad26.COV2.S vaccine recipients, 5 placebo recipients and 8 SARS-CoV-2 convalescent individuals.

Regarding this clone: No cognate antigen has been identified for it. The junction shows a germline mismatch at one end, possibly a read error.

Paper-wide results and their limitations: According to the authors, total T cell responses may have been underestimated by the TCR breadth and depth analyses. Vaccine and placebo recipients had similar non-spike TCR breadth, a finding consistent with the vaccine containing only spike. Higher spike-specific TCR breadth was observed in Ad26.COV2.S recipients than in placebo recipients (P = 0.0014). After vaccination, spike-specific CD8+ and CD4+ T cell responses were reported to show substantial breadth.

The immunoSEQ Assay was used to sequence TCRbeta CDR3 regions. After extraction, genomic DNA underwent amplification by bias-controlled multiplex PCR, followed by high-throughput sequencing. The original methods were these. Collapsing and filtering of sequences were performed to quantify the absolute abundance of each unique TCRbeta CDR3 region. Usable DNA was measured by amplifying reference genes present in all nucleated cells, and TCRbeta template counts were normalized to that usable DNA to estimate T cell fraction. Repertoire TCRs were annotated as SARS-CoV-2-specific when V gene, CDR3 amino acid sequence and J gene were exactly matched to a known reactive TCR set. The reference SARS-CoV-2 TCR set came from MIRA and was filtered for enrichment in COVID-19-positive ImmuneCODE repertoires, removing public or cross-reactive TCRs. Using the MIRA antigens, annotated TCRs were further analysed by specific ORF or by position within an ORF. Breadth was defined as annotated unique rearrangements over total unique productive rearrangements; depth was the summed frequency of those rearrangements. Group comparisons of TCR breadth used two-sided Wilcoxon rank-sum tests. TCRdb holds this immuneACCESS table with in-frame rearrangements only. Some clones are missing; in checked studies, unresolved V genes explain under half, and the rest has no known cause. The DNA was the basis for D and trimming; V, J and clone size are from that table. The sample table holds 40,000 to 55,000 clones, of which approximately 80% were seen once. The ten largest clones add up to roughly 45% of the sample.

CDR1 WNHNN and CDR2 SYGVQD are derived from the germline V gene (reference sequence). The CDR3 holds 19 amino acids from the cysteine to the phenylalanine. The only DNA kept is the CDR3, 57 bases in frame from the first base. The time point tag for this specimen amounts to: individuals recovered from natural SARS-CoV-2 infection. Sequenced material: peripheral blood, taken after recovery from COVID-19. The chain links TRBV10-1 with TRBJ2-7, and TRBD2 matches 8 of the central bases. The TCR was taken from a human donor who had recovered from COVID-19. The CDR3 region: CARSGPRGVKEGSVVEQYF. The DNA sequence is TGCGCCCGCAGTGGACCGCGGGGGGTTAAGGAGGGCTCGGTGGTAGAGCAGTACTTC.